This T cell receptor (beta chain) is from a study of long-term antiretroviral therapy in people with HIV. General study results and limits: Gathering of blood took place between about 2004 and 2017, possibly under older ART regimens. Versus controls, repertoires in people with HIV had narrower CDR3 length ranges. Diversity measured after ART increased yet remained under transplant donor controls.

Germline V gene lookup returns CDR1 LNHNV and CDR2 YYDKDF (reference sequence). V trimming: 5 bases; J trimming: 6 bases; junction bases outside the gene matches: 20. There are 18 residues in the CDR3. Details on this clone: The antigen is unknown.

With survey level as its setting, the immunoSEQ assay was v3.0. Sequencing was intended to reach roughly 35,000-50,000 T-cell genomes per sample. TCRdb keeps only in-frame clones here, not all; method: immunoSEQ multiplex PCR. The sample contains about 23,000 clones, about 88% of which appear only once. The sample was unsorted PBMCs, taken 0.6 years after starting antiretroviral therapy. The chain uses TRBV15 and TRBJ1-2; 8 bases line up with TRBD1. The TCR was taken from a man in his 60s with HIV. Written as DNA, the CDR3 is TGTGCCACCAGCTTCCCAGGGCACGGACAGGGATCGCCCGATGGCTACACCTTC. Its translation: CATSFPGHGQGSPDGYTF.